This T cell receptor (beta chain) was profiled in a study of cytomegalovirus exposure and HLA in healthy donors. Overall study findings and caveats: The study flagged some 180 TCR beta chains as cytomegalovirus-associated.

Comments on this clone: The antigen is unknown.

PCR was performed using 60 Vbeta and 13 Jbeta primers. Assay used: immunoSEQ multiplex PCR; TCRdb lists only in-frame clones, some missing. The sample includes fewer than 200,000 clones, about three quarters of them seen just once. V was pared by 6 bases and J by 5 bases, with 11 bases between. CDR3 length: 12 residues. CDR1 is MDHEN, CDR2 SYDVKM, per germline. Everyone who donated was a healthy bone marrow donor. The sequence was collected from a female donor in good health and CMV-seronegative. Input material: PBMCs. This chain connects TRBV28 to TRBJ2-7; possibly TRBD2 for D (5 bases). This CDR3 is CASSGGRNEQYF. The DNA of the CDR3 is TGTGCCAGCAGCGGAGGACGTAACGAGCAGTACTTC.